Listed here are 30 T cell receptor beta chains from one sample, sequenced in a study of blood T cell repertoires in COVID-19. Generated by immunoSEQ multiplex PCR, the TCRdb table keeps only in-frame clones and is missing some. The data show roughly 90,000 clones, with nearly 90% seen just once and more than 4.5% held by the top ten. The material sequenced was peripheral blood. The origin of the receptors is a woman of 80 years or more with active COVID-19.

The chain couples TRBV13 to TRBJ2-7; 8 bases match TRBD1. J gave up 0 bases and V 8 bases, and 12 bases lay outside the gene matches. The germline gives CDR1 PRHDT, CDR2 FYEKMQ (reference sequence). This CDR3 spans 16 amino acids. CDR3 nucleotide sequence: TGTGCCAGCTGCTCCGGGACAGGTAGTAGCTCCTACGAGCAGTACTTC. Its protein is CASCSGTGSSSYEQYF. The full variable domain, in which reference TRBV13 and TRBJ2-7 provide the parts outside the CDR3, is AAGVIQSPRHLIKEKRETATLKCYPIPRHDTVYWYQQGPGQDPQFLISFYEKMQSDKGSIPDRFSAQQFSDYHSELNMSSLELGDSALYFCASCSGTGSSSYEQYFGPGTRLTVT.

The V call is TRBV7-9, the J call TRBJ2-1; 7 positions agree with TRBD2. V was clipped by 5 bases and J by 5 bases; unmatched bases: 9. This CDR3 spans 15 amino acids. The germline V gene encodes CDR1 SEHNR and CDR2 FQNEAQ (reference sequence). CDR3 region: CASSRASGRHNEQFF. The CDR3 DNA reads TGTGCCAGCAGCCGAGCTAGCGGAAGGCACAATGAGCAGTTCTTC.

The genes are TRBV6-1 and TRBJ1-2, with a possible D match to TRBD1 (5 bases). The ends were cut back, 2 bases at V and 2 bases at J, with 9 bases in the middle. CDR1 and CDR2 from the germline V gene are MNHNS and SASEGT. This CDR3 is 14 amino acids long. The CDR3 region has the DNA TGTGCCAGCAGTGAAATGGGGCGAAACTATGGCTACACCTTC. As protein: CASSEMGRNYGYTF.

CDR3 sequence reads: CASSGQGGTDTQYF. Here the CDR3 DNA reads TGCGCCAGCAGCGGACAGGGGGGCACAGATACGCAGTATTTT. This rearrangement joins TRBV5-1 to TRBJ2-3; TRBD1 agrees at 10 bases. The CDR3 extends over 14 amino acids. Germline V gives CDR1 SGHRS, CDR2 YFSETQ. V lost 4 bases and J lost 1; bases outside the gene matches: 0.

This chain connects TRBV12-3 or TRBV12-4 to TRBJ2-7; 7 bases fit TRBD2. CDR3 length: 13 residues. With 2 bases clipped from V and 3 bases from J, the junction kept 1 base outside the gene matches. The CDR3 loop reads CASSLLAGYEQYF. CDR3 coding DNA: TGTGCCAGCAGTTTATTAGCGGGCTACGAGCAGTACTTC.

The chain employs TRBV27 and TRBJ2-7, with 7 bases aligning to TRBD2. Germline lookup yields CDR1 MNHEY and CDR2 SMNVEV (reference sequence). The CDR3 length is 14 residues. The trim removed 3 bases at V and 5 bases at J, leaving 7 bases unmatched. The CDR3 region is CASSFAGAFHEQYF. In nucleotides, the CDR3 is TGTGCCAGCAGTTTTGCGGGAGCCTTCCACGAGCAGTACTTC.

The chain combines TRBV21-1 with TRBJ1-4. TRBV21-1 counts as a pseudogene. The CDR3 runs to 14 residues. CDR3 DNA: TGTGCCAGCAGCCCCGCGGGGCAGTCCAGAAAACTGTTTTTT. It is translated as CASSPAGQSRKLFF.

The CDR3 DNA reads as TGTGCCAGCAGTTTATACAGAGAAGATTACGAGCAGTACTTC. Amino acid sequence: CASSLYREDYEQYF. V gene TRBV28 combines with J gene TRBJ2-7; no clear D. CDR3 length: 14 amino acids. Germline CDR1 is MDHEN and CDR2 is SYDVKM. Trimming took 1 base from V and 4 from J, leaving 11 bases between them. The variable domain in full, with the rest retrieved from reference TRBV28 and TRBJ2-7, is DVKVTQSSRYLVKRTGEKVFLECVQDMDHENMFWYRQDPGLGLRLIYFSYDVKMKEKGDIPEGYSVSREKKERFSLILESASTNQTSMYLCASSLYREDYEQYFGPGTRLTVT.

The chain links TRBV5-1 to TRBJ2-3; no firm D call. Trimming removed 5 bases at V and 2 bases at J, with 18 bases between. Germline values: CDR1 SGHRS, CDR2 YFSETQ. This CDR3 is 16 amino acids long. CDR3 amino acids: CASSMKTSSITDTQYF. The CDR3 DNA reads TGCGCCAGCAGTATGAAGACATCGAGTATCACAGATACGCAGTATTTT.

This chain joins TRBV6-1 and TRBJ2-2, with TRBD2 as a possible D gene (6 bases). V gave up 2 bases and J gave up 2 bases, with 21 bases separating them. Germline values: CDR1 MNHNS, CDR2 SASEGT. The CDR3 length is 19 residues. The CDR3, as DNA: TGTGCCAGCAGTGAAAGATTTAGGGCGGCGGGGCGAAACACCGGGGAGCTGTTTTTT. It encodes CASSERFRAAGRNTGELFF.

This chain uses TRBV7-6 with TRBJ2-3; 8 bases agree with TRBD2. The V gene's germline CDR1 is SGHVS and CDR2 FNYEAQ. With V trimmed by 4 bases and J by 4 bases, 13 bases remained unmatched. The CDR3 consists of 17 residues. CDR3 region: CASSSIASGPLADTQYF. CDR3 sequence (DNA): TGTGCCAGCAGCTCGATCGCTAGCGGGCCTTTAGCAGATACGCAGTATTTT.

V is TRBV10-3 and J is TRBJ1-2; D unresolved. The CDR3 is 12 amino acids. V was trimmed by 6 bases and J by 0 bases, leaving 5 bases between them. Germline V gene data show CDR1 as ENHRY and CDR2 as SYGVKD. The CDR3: CAIRIANYGYTF. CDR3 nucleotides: TGTGCCATCAGAATAGCTAACTATGGCTACACCTTC.

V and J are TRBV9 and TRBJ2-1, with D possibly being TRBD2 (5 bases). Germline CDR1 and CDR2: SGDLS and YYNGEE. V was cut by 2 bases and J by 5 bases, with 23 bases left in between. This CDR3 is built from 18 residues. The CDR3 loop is CASSVQLRADLPHNEQFF. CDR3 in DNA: TGTGCCAGCAGCGTTCAGTTACGAGCGGACCTGCCCCACAATGAGCAGTTCTTC.

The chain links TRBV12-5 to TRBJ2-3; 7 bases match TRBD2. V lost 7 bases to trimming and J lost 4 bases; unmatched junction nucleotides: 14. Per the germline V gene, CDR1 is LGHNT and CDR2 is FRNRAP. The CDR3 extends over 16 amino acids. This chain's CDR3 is CASAYAPGRSADTQYF. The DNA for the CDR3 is TGTGCTAGTGCTTATGCCCCCGGGAGGTCCGCAGATACGCAGTATTTT.

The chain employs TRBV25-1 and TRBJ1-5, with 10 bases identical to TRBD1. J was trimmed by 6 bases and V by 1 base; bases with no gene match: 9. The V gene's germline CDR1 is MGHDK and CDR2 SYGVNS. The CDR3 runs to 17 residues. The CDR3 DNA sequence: TGTGCCAGCAGTGAATTGATTCCGGGACAGGGGAGTCAGCCCCAGCATTTT. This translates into CASSELIPGQGSQPQHF.

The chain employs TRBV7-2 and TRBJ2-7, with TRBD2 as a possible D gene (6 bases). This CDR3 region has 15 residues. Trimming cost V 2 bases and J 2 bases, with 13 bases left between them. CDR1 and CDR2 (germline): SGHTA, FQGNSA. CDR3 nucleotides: TGTGCCAGCAGCTTACAGCAGGGAGGCCCCTACGAGCAGTACTTC. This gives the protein CASSLQQGGPYEQYF.

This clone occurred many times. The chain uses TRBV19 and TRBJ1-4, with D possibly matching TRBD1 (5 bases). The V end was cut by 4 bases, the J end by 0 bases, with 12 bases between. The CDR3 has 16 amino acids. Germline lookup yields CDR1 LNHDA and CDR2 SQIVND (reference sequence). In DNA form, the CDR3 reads TGTGCCAGTAGTACAGGGAGGGAAGCAACTAATGAAAAACTGTTTTTT. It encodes CASSTGREATNEKLFF.

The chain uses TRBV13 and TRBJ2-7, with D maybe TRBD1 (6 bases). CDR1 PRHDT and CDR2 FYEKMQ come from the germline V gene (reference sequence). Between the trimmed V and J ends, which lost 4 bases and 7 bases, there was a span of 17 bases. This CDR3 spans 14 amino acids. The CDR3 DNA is TGTGCCAGCAGCTGGGGGCCAAGGGTGAAAGAGCAGTACTTC. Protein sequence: CASSWGPRVKEQYF.

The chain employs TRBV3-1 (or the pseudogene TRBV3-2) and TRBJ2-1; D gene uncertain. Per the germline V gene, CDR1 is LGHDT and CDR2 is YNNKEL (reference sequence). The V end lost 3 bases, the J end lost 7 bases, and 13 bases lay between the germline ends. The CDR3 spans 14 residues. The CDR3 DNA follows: TGTGCCAGCAGCCACATCCCGACCGGGAATGAGCAGTTCTTC. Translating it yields CASSHIPTGNEQFF.

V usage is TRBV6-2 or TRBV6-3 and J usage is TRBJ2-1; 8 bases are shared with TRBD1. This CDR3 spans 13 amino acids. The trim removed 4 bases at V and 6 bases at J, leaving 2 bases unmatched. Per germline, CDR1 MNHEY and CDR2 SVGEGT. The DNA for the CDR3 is TGTGCCAGCAGTTCCACAGGGGGCAATGAGCAGTTCTTC. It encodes CASSSTGGNEQFF.

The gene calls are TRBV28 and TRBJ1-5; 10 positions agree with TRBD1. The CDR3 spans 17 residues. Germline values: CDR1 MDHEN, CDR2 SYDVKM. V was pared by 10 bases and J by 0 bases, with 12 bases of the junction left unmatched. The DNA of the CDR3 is TGTGCCACCGTCCGGGACAGGGGTCGACGTAGCAATCAGCCCCAGCATTTT. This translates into CATVRDRGRRSNQPQHF.

CDR3 sequence (DNA): TGTGCCAGCAGCCTCCCGGGACTAGCGAGGGTCGCAGATACGCAGTATTTT. Translated: CASSLPGLARVADTQYF. The chain carries TRBV28 and TRBJ2-3; 10 bases fit TRBD2. CDR1 is MDHEN, CDR2 SYDVKM, per germline. J was trimmed by 4 bases and V by 6 bases; bases with no gene match: 13. The CDR3 spans 17 residues. Based on the CDR3 plus reference TRBV28 and TRBJ2-3, the full variable domain is DVKVTQSSRYLVKRTGEKVFLECVQDMDHENMFWYRQDPGLGLRLIYFSYDVKMKEKGDIPEGYSVSREKKERFSLILESASTNQTSMYLCASSLPGLARVADTQYFGPGTRLTVL.

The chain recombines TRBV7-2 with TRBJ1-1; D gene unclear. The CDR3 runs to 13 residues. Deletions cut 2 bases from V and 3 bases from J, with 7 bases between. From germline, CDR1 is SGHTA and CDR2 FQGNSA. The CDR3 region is CASSLRRDTEAFF. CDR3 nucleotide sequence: TGTGCCAGCAGCTTACGGAGGGACACTGAAGCTTTCTTT.

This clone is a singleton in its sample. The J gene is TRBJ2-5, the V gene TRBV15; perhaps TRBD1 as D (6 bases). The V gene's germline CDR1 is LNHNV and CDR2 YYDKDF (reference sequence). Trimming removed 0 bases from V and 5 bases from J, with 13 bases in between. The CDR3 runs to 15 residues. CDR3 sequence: CATSREQGEGETQYF. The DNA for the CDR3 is TGTGCCACCAGCAGAGAACAGGGCGAAGGGGAGACCCAGTACTTC.

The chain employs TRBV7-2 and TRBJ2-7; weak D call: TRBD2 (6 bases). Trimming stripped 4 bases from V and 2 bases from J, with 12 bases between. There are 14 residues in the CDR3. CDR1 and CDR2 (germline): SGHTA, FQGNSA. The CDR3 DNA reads TGTGCCAGCAGCTCCACTAGCACCCCCTACGAGCAGTACTTC. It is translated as CASSSTSTPYEQYF.

The CDR3 DNA reads as TGCGCCAGCAGGGCAGGGGGCAACACTGAAGCTTTCTTT. Translated: CASRAGGNTEAFF. The V call is TRBV5-1, the J call TRBJ1-1, with 8 bases fitting TRBD1. Germline V lookup: CDR1 SGHRS, CDR2 YFSETQ. Losses at the gene ends were 5 bases for V and 2 bases for J; bases not matched to a gene: 2. The CDR3 spans 13 residues.

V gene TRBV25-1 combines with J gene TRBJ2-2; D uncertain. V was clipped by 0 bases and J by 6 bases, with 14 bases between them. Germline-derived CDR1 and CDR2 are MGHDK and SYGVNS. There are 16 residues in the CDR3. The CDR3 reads CASSEYAGRSPGELFF. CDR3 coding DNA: TGTGCCAGCAGTGAATATGCCGGCAGGTCGCCCGGGGAGCTGTTTTTT.

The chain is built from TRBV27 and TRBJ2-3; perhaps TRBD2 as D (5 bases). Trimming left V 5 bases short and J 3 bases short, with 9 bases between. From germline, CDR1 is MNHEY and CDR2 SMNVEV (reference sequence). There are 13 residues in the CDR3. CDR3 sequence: CASSPSGTDTQYF. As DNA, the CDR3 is TGTGCCAGCAGTCCCTCGGGGACAGATACGCAGTATTTT.

Written as DNA, the CDR3 is TGTGCCAGTAGTATAATAGGAGCGGAGGATCCGCAGTTCTTC. It encodes CASSIIGAEDPQFF. The rearrangement links TRBV19 to TRBJ2-1; TRBD2 might be the D (5 bases). CDR1 is LNHDA, CDR2 SQIVND, per germline (reference sequence). CDR3 length: 14 amino acids. Trimming shortened V by 2 bases and J by 12 bases, and 17 bases separated the two germline ends. Based on the CDR3 plus reference TRBV19 and TRBJ2-1, the full variable domain is DGGITQSPKYLFRKEGQNVTLSCEQNLNHDAMYWYRQDPGQGLRLIYYSQIVNDFQKGDIAEGYSVSREKKESFPLTVTSAQKNPTAFYLCASSIIGAEDPQFFGPGTRLTVL.

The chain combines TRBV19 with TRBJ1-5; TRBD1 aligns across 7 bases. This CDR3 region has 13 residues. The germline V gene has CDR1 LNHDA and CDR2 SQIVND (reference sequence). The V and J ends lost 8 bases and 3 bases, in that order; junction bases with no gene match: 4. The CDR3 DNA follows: TGTGCCAGTTCGGACAGGTACAATCAGCCCCAGCATTTT. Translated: CASSDRYNQPQHF.